The clone carrying this TCR beta chain occurred many times. Its antigen is as yet unknown. TCRdb ran MiXCR on the PCR reads. The repertoire holds roughly 58,000 clones, with less than 5% as singletons. The data stem from a study of metastatic and nonmetastatic thyroid tumors. Whole-study findings and limits: The study reportedly found significantly higher TCR beta diversity in malignant thyroid tumors than benign nodules, in blood and tumor.

Every patient was untreated before thyroid surgery. Trimming removed 6 bases from V and 6 bases from J, with 11 bases in between. The CDR3 has 12 residues. Germline V gene sequence: CDR1 MDHEN, CDR2 SYDVKM. The specimen sequenced was blood. The clonotype originates from a female donor with papillary thyroid cancer or a benign thyroid nodule (not recorded which). Some clones in this sample may be carry-over from other donors' samples. V and J are TRBV28 and TRBJ1-2; the D is unclear. The CDR3 DNA sequence: TGTGCCAGCAGCCTTCCCCGGCATGGCTACACCTTC. Residues: CASSLPRHGYTF.